The T cell receptor beta chain described here comes from a study of blood T cells in healthy people across ages. Study-wide context: About one barcoded beta molecule per two T cells was the capture yield of template switching. General study points: Bulk PBMC profiling left naive and antigen-experienced comparisons inconclusive.

The sample holds many counts of this clonotype. The antigen remains undetermined. PCR was performed a second time for roughly 7 to 11 cycles using a sample-barcoded 5' primer and a J-beta primer mix. TCRdb re-called the 5' RACE reads through MiXCR, storing one row per CDR3 protein. The sample has approximately 580,000 distinct CDR3 sequences, less than 25% seen once; the top ten hold roughly 10%. Germline CDR1 and CDR2: LGHDT and YNNKEL (reference sequence). V was cut by 0 bases and J by 6 bases, with 24 bases left in between. CDR3 length: 18 residues. These data were also filed under a second study, of T cells of mothers and their children. That study adds: cDNA synthesis used all extracted RNA, approximately 1.5 ug per 15 ul. Second-round PCR products received sample barcodes and 2-4 random nucleotides from the M1S primer.

This TCR was sampled from a boy aged 5-17 years in good health. This chain uses TRBV3-1 with TRBJ2-7; D gene unclear. Material for sequencing was blood. DNA of the CDR3: TGTGCCAGCAGCCAAGAGCGAGGTTTGGGCAGCCCAGTAGGCGAGCAGTACTTC. The encoded protein is CASSQERGLGSPVGEQYF.